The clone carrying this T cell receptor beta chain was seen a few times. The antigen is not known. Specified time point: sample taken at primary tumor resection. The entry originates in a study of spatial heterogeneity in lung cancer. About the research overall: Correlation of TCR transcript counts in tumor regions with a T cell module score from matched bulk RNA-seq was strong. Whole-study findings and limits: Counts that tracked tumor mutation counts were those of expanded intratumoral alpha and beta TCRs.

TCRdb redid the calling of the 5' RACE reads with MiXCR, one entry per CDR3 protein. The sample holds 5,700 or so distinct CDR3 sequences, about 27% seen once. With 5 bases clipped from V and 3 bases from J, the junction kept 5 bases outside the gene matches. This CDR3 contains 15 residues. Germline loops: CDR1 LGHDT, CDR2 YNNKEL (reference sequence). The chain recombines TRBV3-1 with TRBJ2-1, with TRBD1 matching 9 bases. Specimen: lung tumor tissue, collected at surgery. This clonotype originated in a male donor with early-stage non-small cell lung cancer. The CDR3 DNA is TGTGCCAGCAGCAGAGCGGGACAGGGCTACAATGAGCAGTTCTTC. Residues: CASSRAGQGYNEQFF.